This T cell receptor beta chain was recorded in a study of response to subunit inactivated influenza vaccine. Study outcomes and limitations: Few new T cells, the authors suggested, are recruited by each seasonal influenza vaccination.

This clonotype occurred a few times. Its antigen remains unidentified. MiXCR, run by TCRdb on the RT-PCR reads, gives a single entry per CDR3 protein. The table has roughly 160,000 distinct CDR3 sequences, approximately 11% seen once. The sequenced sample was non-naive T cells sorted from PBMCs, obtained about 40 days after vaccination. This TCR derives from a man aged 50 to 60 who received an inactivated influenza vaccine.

CDR3 loop: CASSRTESPYEQYF. DNA of the CDR3: TGTGCCAGCAGCCGGACAGAGAGCCCCTACGAGCAGTACTTC. The chain recombines TRBV12-3 or TRBV12-4 with TRBJ2-7, with D perhaps TRBD1 (6 bases). The CDR3 is 14 residues long. V was clipped by 6 bases and J by 2 bases, with 14 bases between them.